This TCR beta chain was captured in a study of blood T cells in healthy people across ages. A second PCR of 7 to 11 cycles used a sample-barcoded 5' primer and a J-beta primer mix. TCRdb independently ran MiXCR on the 5' RACE reads; one entry per CDR3 protein. Of approximately 690,000 distinct CDR3 sequences listed, over 40% are singletons. Per germline, CDR1 MGHDK and CDR2 SYGVNS. The V and J ends lost 6 bases and 1 base respectively, with 13 bases between them. This CDR3 has 14 residues. The clonotype comes from a man older than 75 in good health. V is TRBV25-1 and J is TRBJ2-7, with D perhaps TRBD1 (6 bases). Sequencing input: blood. The CDR3 nucleotides are TGTGCCAGCAGGGAGTCTGGACAGTCCTACGAGCAGTACTTC. It codes for CASRESGQSYEQYF.